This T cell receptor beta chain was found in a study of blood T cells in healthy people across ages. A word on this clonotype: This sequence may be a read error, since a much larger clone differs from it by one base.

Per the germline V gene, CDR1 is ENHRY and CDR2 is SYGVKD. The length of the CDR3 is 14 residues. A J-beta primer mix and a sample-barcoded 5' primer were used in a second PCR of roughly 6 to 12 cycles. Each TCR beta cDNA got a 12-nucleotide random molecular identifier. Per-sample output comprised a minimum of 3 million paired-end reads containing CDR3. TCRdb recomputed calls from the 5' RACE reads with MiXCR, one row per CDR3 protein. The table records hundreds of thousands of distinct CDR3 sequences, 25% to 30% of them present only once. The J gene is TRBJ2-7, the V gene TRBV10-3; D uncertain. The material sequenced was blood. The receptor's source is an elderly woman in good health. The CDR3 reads CAIRESEQSHEQYF. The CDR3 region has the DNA TGTGCCATCAGGGAGTCTGAACAGTCCCACGAGCAGTACTTC.